One and the same sample provided the 3 T cell receptor beta chains below, sequenced in a study of cytomegalovirus exposure and HLA in healthy donors. A multiplex PCR was run with 60 Vbeta primers and 13 Jbeta primers. Repertoires were generated with immunoSEQ multiplex PCR, while TCRdb's copy carries only in-frame clones and drops some. The data hold 150,000 to 200,000 clones, with roughly 80% observed a single time. The sequenced sample consisted of PBMCs. The receptors stem from a woman between 45 and 60 years old in good health and CMV-seropositive.

This clone was observed a handful of times. The chain uses TRBV28 and TRBJ1-1, with a tentative D call TRBD1 (6 bases). Trimming removed 7 bases from V and 12 bases from J, with 21 bases in between. The germline V gene has CDR1 MDHEN and CDR2 SYDVKM. CDR3 length: 13 amino acids. The DNA for the CDR3 is TGTGCCAGCATCCAATATCCCTCAGGGGTTTCTTTCTTT. This gives the protein CASIQYPSGVSFF.

This clone showed up just a few times. Other nucleotide sequences in the sample specify the same CDR3. J is TRBJ1-1 and V is TRBV5-1, with TRBD1 matching 8 bases. CDR3 size: 14 residues. With 4 bases clipped from V and 2 bases from J, the junction kept 4 bases outside the gene matches. Germline assignment: CDR1 SGHRS and CDR2 YFSETQ. CDR3 amino acids: CASSRGQGNTEAFF. The CDR3 coding sequence is TGCGCCAGCAGCCGAGGACAGGGTAACACTGAAGCTTTCTTT.

J is TRBJ1-6 and V is TRBV9; the D gene is possibly TRBD1 (6 bases). With 3 bases removed from V and 8 bases from J, the gap between germline ends came to 12 bases. Germline values: CDR1 SGDLS, CDR2 YYNGEE. This CDR3 contains 14 residues. In DNA, the CDR3 is TGTGCCAGCAGCGCCAGGGGCCGCGATTCACCCCTCCACTTT. This translates into CASSARGRDSPLHF.